The next 23 T cell receptor beta chains were all read from a single sample in a study of T-cell memory formation after mild COVID-19. TCRdb fed the 5' RACE reads into MiXCR, producing one record per CDR3 protein. Among just over 300,000 distinct CDR3 sequences listed, roughly 21% were seen once. The material sequenced was PBMCs or a T cell subset sorted from them (not recorded which). The receptors were sampled from a man aged 18 to 30 who had mild COVID-19 (a few samples of this study predate the infection). Cell type and time point are not known.

The rearrangement links TRBV6-1 to TRBJ1-5, with D hard to call. CDR1 and CDR2 from the germline V gene are MNHNS and SASEGT. V was clipped by 6 bases and J by 4 bases, with 10 bases between them. This CDR3 spans 13 amino acids. The CDR3 DNA sequence: TGTGCCAGCAGCCCGACCCTAAATCAGCCCCAGCATTTT. Residues: CASSPTLNQPQHF.

This clonotype was seen a handful of times. The chain is built from TRBV6-2 or TRBV6-3 and TRBJ1-2; D remains unclear. V was clipped by 2 bases and J by 5 bases, with 27 bases between them. Germline assignment: CDR1 MNHEY and CDR2 SVGEGT. The CDR3 totals 19 residues. CDR3 amino acids: CASSYRNARDLFRFYGYTF. In nucleotides, the CDR3 is TGTGCCAGCAGTTACCGGAATGCACGTGACCTCTTCCGCTTTTATGGCTACACCTTC.

The J gene is TRBJ2-5, the V gene TRBV27; TRBD2 matches 11 bases. From germline, CDR1 is MNHEY and CDR2 SMNVEV (reference sequence). The CDR3 is 13 amino acids. V lost 4 bases, J lost 7 bases, and 2 bases stayed unmatched. CDR3 in DNA: TGTGCCAGCAGTTCTCTAGCGGGGGGGACCCAGTACTTC. Translated: CASSSLAGGTQYF.

This clonotype has a handful of counts. The V gene is TRBV6-2 or TRBV6-3, the J gene TRBJ2-7, with D maybe TRBD1 (5 bases). Germline V gene lookup returns CDR1 MNHEY and CDR2 SVGEGT. The CDR3 consists of 12 residues. V dropped 8 bases and J dropped 2 bases, with 10 bases sitting between them. CDR3 residues: CASLAGTYEQYF. Written as DNA, the CDR3 is TGTGCCAGCCTGGCAGGGACCTACGAGCAGTACTTC.

The chain joins TRBV29-1 to TRBJ2-3, with 7 bases lining up with TRBD2. The junction had 5 bases not matched to a gene; V was cut back by 3 bases and J by 2 bases. The CDR3 length is 14 residues. The germline CDR1 and CDR2 sequences are SQVTM and ANQGSEA. The DNA for the CDR3 is TGCAGCGTTGACTTGAGCGGGGTCACAGATACGCAGTATTTT. It yields the protein CSVDLSGVTDTQYF.

This chain links TRBV3-1 with TRBJ1-1, with D uncertain. The ends were cut back, 2 bases at V and 3 bases at J, with 13 bases in the middle. The germline CDR1 and CDR2 sequences are LGHDT and YNNKEL (reference sequence). CDR3 length equals 15 residues. The CDR3 region is CASSQSSGTDTEAFF. CDR3 nucleotide sequence: TGTGCCAGCAGCCAATCATCGGGCACAGACACTGAAGCTTTCTTT.

In its sample, this clonotype was seen a few times. The CDR3 region has the DNA TGTGCCAGCAGCCCACCCGAGGGCGGGGGGGCATCAGATACGCAGTATTTT. Residues: CASSPPEGGGASDTQYF. V usage is TRBV14 and J usage is TRBJ2-3; 9 bases line up with TRBD2. V was clipped by 4 bases and J by 4 bases; unmatched bases: 12. Looked up from germline, CDR1 is SGHDN and CDR2 is FVKESK. The length of the CDR3 is 17 residues.

The V gene is TRBV11-2, the J gene TRBJ1-3; possible D gene TRBD1, 6 bases. Trimming pared 5 bases from V and 2 bases from J, leaving 10 bases between. This CDR3 comprises 14 residues. Looked up from germline, CDR1 is SGHAT and CDR2 is FQNNGV. This CDR3 is CASSTHRAGNTIYF. CDR3 DNA: TGTGCCAGCAGCACCCACAGGGCTGGAAACACCATATATTTT. The full variable domain, with the rest looked up from reference TRBV11-2 and TRBJ1-3, is EAGVAQSPRYKIIEKRQSVAFWCNPISGHATLYWYQQILGQGPKLLIQFQNNGVVDDSQLPKDRFSAERLKGVDSTLKIQPAKLEDSAVYLCASSTHRAGNTIYFGEGSWLTVV.

The rearrangement uses TRBV27 and TRBJ1-5, with a weak D call TRBD1 (5 bases). V gave up 2 bases and J gave up 4 bases, with 9 bases separating them. Germline values: CDR1 MNHEY, CDR2 SMNVEV (reference sequence). CDR3 size: 14 residues. Here the CDR3 reads CASSLLAGNQPQHF. CDR3 DNA sequence: TGTGCCAGCAGTTTACTGGCAGGGAATCAGCCCCAGCATTTT.

This clonotype was seen a few times. This chain uses TRBV29-1 with TRBJ1-2, with a possible D match to TRBD1 (6 bases). This CDR3 spans 11 amino acids. Trimming stripped 4 bases from V and 3 bases from J, with 6 bases between. The germline V gene encodes CDR1 SQVTM and CDR2 ANQGSEA. The CDR3 protein is CSVAGDYGYTF. CDR3 DNA: TGCAGCGTTGCAGGGGACTATGGCTACACCTTC. Full variable domain (missing parts from reference TRBV29-1 and TRBJ1-2): SAVISQKPSRDICQRGTSLTIQCQVDSQVTMMFWYRQQPGQSLTLIATANQGSEATYESGFVIDKFPISRPNLTFSTLTVSNMSPEDSSIYLCSVAGDYGYTFGSGTRLTVV.

This clonotype was counted only a few times. The chain combines TRBV4-3 with TRBJ2-4, with a possible D match to TRBD2 (5 bases). CDR3 length: 14 residues. Germline assignment: CDR1 LGHNA and CDR2 YSLEER. The ends were cut back, 0 bases at V and 6 bases at J, with 9 bases in the middle. CDR3 sequence: CASSQDGVGNIQYF. Here the CDR3 DNA reads TGCGCCAGCAGCCAAGACGGGGTAGGAAACATTCAGTACTTC.

This clonotype was seen only a few times. V gene TRBV10-3 combines with J gene TRBJ2-5; 8 bases agree with TRBD2. CDR1 is ENHRY, CDR2 SYGVKD, per germline. Trimming took 6 bases from V and 3 from J; bases not matched to a gene: 3. The CDR3 loop spans 13 amino acids. The DNA for the CDR3 is TGTGCCATCAGCAGTAGCGGGGAAGAGACCCAGTACTTC. Protein product: CAISSSGEETQYF.

This clonotype was picked up a small number of times. This sequence joins TRBV5-1 and TRBJ1-1; D call uncertain. The CDR3 loop spans 15 amino acids. V lost 4 bases, J lost 3 bases, and 16 bases lay in between. Germline CDR1 SGHRS, CDR2 YFSETQ. The CDR3 spells CASSLIGREDTEAFF. The CDR3 DNA is TGCGCCAGCAGCCTGATAGGGAGGGAGGACACTGAAGCTTTCTTT.

As for this clonotype: At one end, the junction sequence differs from germline, possibly due to a read error. The rearrangement uses TRBV4-1 and TRBJ2-1, with 14 bases fitting TRBD2. The germline gives CDR1 MGHRA, CDR2 YSYEKL. CDR3 size: 15 residues. The CDR3 protein is CASSWTSGGYNEQSF. The CDR3 DNA reads TGCGCCAGCAGCTGGACTAGCGGGGGGTACAATGAGCAGTCCTTC.

This clonotype occurred many times. The chain has TRBV5-6 and TRBJ2-1; 10 nucleotides match TRBD2. The CDR3 length is 15 residues. Germline assignment: CDR1 SGHDT and CDR2 YYEEEE. V trimming: 4 bases; J trimming: 2 bases; junction bases outside the gene matches: 3. In nucleotides, the CDR3 is TGTGCCAGCAGCGGCGGGACTAGCGCCTACAATGAGCAGTTCTTC. This sequence encodes CASSGGTSAYNEQFF.

This clonotype was observed a handful of times. This chain uses TRBV4-3 with TRBJ2-3, with TRBD2 as a possible D gene (6 bases). There are 16 residues in the CDR3. Trimming removed 4 bases from V and 0 bases from J, with 14 bases in between. Germline CDR1 and CDR2: LGHNA and YSLEER. The CDR3 DNA follows: TGCGCCAGCAGCCGTTCCGCGGGACCTAGCACAGATACGCAGTATTTT. Protein: CASSRSAGPSTDTQYF.

In its sample, this clonotype was seen a few times. The chain carries TRBV12-3 or TRBV12-4 and TRBJ1-3; D call uncertain. The CDR3 covers 11 residues. Trimming stripped 6 bases from V and 7 bases from J, with 7 bases between. The CDR3 is CASSGSNTIYF. CDR3 coding DNA: TGTGCCAGCAGCGGTTCCAACACCATATATTTT.

The V and J genes are TRBV4-3 and TRBJ2-2; D possibly corresponds to TRBD1 (5 bases). CDR3 size: 15 residues. V gave up 0 bases and J gave up 3 bases, with 8 bases separating them. Germline lookup yields CDR1 LGHNA and CDR2 YSLEER. The CDR3 sequence is CASSQDPGYTGELFF. The CDR3 region has the DNA TGCGCCAGCAGCCAAGATCCAGGGTACACCGGGGAGCTGTTTTTT.

This clonotype was seen a few times. This chain uses TRBV7-6 with TRBJ2-2; maybe TRBD2 (6 bases). This CDR3 contains 15 residues. Germline CDR1 and CDR2: SGHVS and FNYEAQ. V lost 3 bases and J lost 6, with 14 bases in between. In DNA form, the CDR3 reads TGTGCCAGCAGCTTTTCAAGCAGCGGGTCCGGGGAGCTGTTTTTT. This codes for CASSFSSSGSGELFF. Full variable domain (rest looked up from reference TRBV7-6 and TRBJ2-2): GAGVSQSPRYKVTKRGQDVALRCDPISGHVSLYWYRQALGQGPEFLTYFNYEAQQDKSGLPNDRFSAERPEGSISTLTIQRTEQRDSAMYRCASSFSSSGSGELFFGEGSRLTVL.

This chain joins TRBV6-6 and TRBJ1-1; D is unresolved. V was shortened by 0 bases and J by 6 bases, with 8 bases between the two germline ends. In germline, CDR1 is MNHNY, CDR2 SVGAGI (reference sequence). CDR3 size: 13 residues. The CDR3 region has the DNA TGTGCCAGCAGTTACTCGGGCGCCCCTGAAGCTTTCTTT. Protein sequence: CASSYSGAPEAFF.

This clonotype showed up just a few times. This chain uses TRBV12-3 or TRBV12-4 with TRBJ2-7; TRBD2 is a possible D gene (7 bases). V was clipped by 6 bases and J by 12 bases, with 12 bases between them. This CDR3 has 10 residues. The CDR3: CASSLGGLYF. The DNA of the CDR3 is TGTGCCAGCAGCCTGGGGGGGCTGTACTTC.

CDR3 DNA: TGCAGCGTTGATTTAACGTCCCCTAATACGCAGTATTTT. It encodes CSVDLTSPNTQYF. The J gene is TRBJ2-3, the V gene TRBV29-1; D not certain. Germline V gene data show CDR1 as SQVTM and CDR2 as ANQGSEA. V lost 3 bases and J lost 7, with 14 bases in between. This CDR3 has 13 residues.

This clonotype was observed a handful of times. The genes are TRBV9 and TRBJ2-1; TRBD2 aligns across 8 bases. The V gene's germline CDR1 is SGDLS and CDR2 YYNGEE. The CDR3 is 15 amino acids. V lost 0 bases, J lost 9 bases, and 8 bases stayed unmatched. The CDR3 nucleotides are TGTGCCAGCAGCGTAGAGCCTAGCGGGTGGGGTGAGCAGTTCTTC. This encodes CASSVEPSGWGEQFF.